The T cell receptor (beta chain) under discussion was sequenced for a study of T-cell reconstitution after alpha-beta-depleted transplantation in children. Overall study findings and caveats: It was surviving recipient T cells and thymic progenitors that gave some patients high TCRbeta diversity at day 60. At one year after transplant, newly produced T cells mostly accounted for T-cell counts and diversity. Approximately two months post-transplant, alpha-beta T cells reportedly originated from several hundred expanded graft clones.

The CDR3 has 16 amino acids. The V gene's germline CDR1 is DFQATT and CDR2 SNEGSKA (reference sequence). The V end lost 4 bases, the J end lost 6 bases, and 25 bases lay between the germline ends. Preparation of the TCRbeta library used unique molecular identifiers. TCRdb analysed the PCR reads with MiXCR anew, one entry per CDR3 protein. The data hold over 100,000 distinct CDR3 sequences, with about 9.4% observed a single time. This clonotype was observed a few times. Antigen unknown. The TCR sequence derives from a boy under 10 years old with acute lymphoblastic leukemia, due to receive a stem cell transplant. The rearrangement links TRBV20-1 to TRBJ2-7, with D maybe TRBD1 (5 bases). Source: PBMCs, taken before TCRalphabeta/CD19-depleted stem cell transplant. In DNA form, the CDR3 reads TGCAGTGCTATGAGGTCGGGCGGATTTTGGGGCCTCGAGCAGTACTTC. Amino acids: CSAMRSGGFWGLEQYF.